This TCR beta chain emerged from a study of blood T cell repertoires in COVID-19. Overall study context: The United States, Italy and Spain were the sources of the acute and convalescent COVID-19 samples.

This clone was seen a single time. In the original workflow: The authors estimated nucleated cell counts from reference gene primer amplification. The repertoire was sequenced with immunoSEQ multiplex PCR; TCRdb's copy has only in-frame clones and lacks some. V and J calls and clone size are copied from that table; D and trimming were computed from the DNA. The sample lists some 200,000 clones; 83% were seen once. The CDR3 length is 15 residues. The germline V gene encodes CDR1 SGHTA and CDR2 FQGNSA. The V gene end was trimmed by 5 bases and the J gene end by 2 bases; junction bases not matched to a gene: 7.

The source material was peripheral blood. The TCR sequence derives from a woman younger than 45 with COVID-19, enrolled during active disease. This rearrangement joins TRBV7-2 to TRBJ2-7; TRBD1 matches 9 bases. CDR3 amino acids: CASSPPTGGPYEQYF. The CDR3 coding sequence is TGTGCCAGCAGCCCGCCAACAGGGGGCCCCTACGAGCAGTACTTC. Full variable domain (missing parts from reference TRBV7-2 and TRBJ2-7): GAGVSQSPSNKVTEKGKDVELRCDPISGHTALYWYRQSLGQGLEFLIYFQGNSAPDKSGLPSDRFSAERTGGSVSTLTIQRTQQEDSAVYLCASSPPTGGPYEQYFGPGTRLTVT.